Listed below are T cell receptor beta chains from one sample, sequenced in a study of memory B cells and T cells in multiple sclerosis. Clones were read by immunoSEQ multiplex PCR, and TCRdb kept only the in-frame ones, dropping some. Among about 32,000 clones listed, roughly 86% were seen once. For these TCRs, the target antigens are not known. The sample taken for sequencing was PBMCs from blood kept in culture. These receptors came from a human donor with multiple sclerosis. Each CDR3 is given with its conserved first and last residue. The D gene is left open where the match is weak. Part of the rows lack a size; the others show once, few, many or a class for expanded clones.

cdr3_nt: TGCGCCAGCAGCCCAGGACTAGCGGGAGTCGAGCAGTACTTC; cdr3_aa: CASSPGLAGVEQYF; d_call: TRBD2; j_call: TRBJ2-7; v_call: TRBV4-1; clone_size: .
cdr3_nt: TGTGCCAGCAGCTTGCTCACAGGCGATGGCTACACCTTC; cdr3_aa: CASSLLTGDGYTF; d_call: .; j_call: TRBJ1-2; v_call: TRBV5-3; clone_size: .
cdr3_nt: TGTGCCAGCAGTTGGCAGGGGGGGCATGAAAAACTGTTTTTT; cdr3_aa: CASSWQGGHEKLFF; d_call: TRBD1; j_call: TRBJ1-4; v_call: TRBV27; clone_size: .
cdr3_nt: TGTGCCAGCAGCCAATCCGGGCCCTGGGAGCCCCAGCATTTT; cdr3_aa: CASSQSGPWEPQHF; d_call: .; j_call: TRBJ1-5; v_call: TRBV16; clone_size: .
cdr3_nt: TGTGCCAGCAGTGAAGGCCGGGGTTCCTACAATGAGCAGTTCTTC; cdr3_aa: CASSEGRGSYNEQFF; d_call: .; j_call: TRBJ2-1; v_call: TRBV2; clone_size: .
cdr3_nt: TGCGCCAGCGGCCCGGGCCTCGCTAATGAAAAACTGTTTTTT; cdr3_aa: CASGPGLANEKLFF; d_call: .; j_call: TRBJ1-4; v_call: TRBV5-1; clone_size: once
cdr3_nt: TGTGCCAGCAGGGGCAAGAACATGGGGAATTCACCCCTCCACTTT; cdr3_aa: CASRGKNMGNSPLHF; d_call: .; j_call: TRBJ1-6; v_call: TRBV2; clone_size: .
cdr3_nt: TGCAGCGTTATCGCCTTTGGCAGCCCCTATGGCTACACCTTC; cdr3_aa: CSVIAFGSPYGYTF; d_call: .; j_call: TRBJ1-2; v_call: TRBV29-1; clone_size: few
cdr3_nt: TGTGCCAGCAGTGACCCGGACAGGGGTAGACCCGGGGAGCTGTTTTTT; cdr3_aa: CASSDPDRGRPGELFF; d_call: TRBD1; j_call: TRBJ2-2; v_call: TRBV2; clone_size: .
cdr3_nt: TGTGCCAGCTCACCATTAAAAGAGACCCAGTACTTC; cdr3_aa: CASSPLKETQYF; d_call: .; j_call: TRBJ2-5; v_call: TRBV18; clone_size: .
cdr3_nt: TGCGCCAGCAAAGAGACATATACCTATAATTCACCCCTCCACTTT; cdr3_aa: CASKETYTYNSPLHF; d_call: .; j_call: TRBJ1-6; v_call: TRBV5-1; clone_size: .
cdr3_nt: TGTGCCAGCAGCCTACAGGGCTATGGCTACACCTTC; cdr3_aa: CASSLQGYGYTF; d_call: .; j_call: TRBJ1-2; v_call: TRBV7-9; clone_size: .
cdr3_nt: TGTGCCTGGCAGGGAAGCCCTTCGGCTGGCTACACCTTC; cdr3_aa: CAWQGSPSAGYTF; d_call: .; j_call: TRBJ1-2; v_call: TRBV30; clone_size: .
cdr3_nt: TGTGCCAGCTGTTCTACGCTAGAAGTATCCGAGCAGTACTTC; cdr3_aa: CASCSTLEVSEQYF; d_call: .; j_call: TRBJ2-7; v_call: TRBV6-1; clone_size: .
cdr3_nt: TGTGCCAGCAGTCCTATGACAGCTTCGCCTGAAGCTTTCTTT; cdr3_aa: CASSPMTASPEAFF; d_call: .; j_call: TRBJ1-1; v_call: TRBV6-6; clone_size: .
cdr3_nt: TGTGCCAGCAGCTCCGCCTGGGACAGGGGTGGACTTAACACTGAAGCTTTCTTT; cdr3_aa: CASSSAWDRGGLNTEAFF; d_call: TRBD1; j_call: TRBJ1-1; v_call: TRBV7-8; clone_size: .
cdr3_nt: TGTGCCAGCAGCCCCATCAGTGGGAGATTAGCCGGGGAGCTGTTTTTT; cdr3_aa: CASSPISGRLAGELFF; d_call: .; j_call: TRBJ2-2; v_call: TRBV11-2; clone_size: .
cdr3_nt: TGTGCCAGCAGCTCCCGGCGGGGGCAGGAAAAACTGTTTTTT; cdr3_aa: CASSSRRGQEKLFF; d_call: .; j_call: TRBJ1-4; v_call: TRBV5-4; clone_size: .
cdr3_nt: TGTGCCAGCAGTTACTCTAGCGGGGGGGAATTCTTC; cdr3_aa: CASSYSSGGEFF; d_call: TRBD2; j_call: TRBJ2-1; v_call: TRBV6-6; clone_size: once
cdr3_nt: TGTGCCAGCAGCCAGGGACTCTATAATTCACCCCTCCACTTT; cdr3_aa: CASSQGLYNSPLHF; d_call: .; j_call: TRBJ1-6; v_call: TRBV7-2; clone_size: .
cdr3_nt: TGTGCCAGCAGCCAAGATTACAGAGACTCCTACGAGCAGTACTTC; cdr3_aa: CASSQDYRDSYEQYF; d_call: .; j_call: TRBJ2-7; v_call: TRBV4-2; clone_size: .
cdr3_nt: TGTGCCAGCAGCTCTGGGACAGGCTACTACGAGCAGTACTTC; cdr3_aa: CASSSGTGYYEQYF; d_call: TRBD1; j_call: TRBJ2-7; v_call: TRBV7-9; clone_size: .
cdr3_nt: TGTGCCAGCAGTTACTCGGGGGGGCACGATCAGCCCCAGCATTTT; cdr3_aa: CASSYSGGHDQPQHF; d_call: .; j_call: TRBJ1-5; v_call: TRBV6-6; clone_size: few
cdr3_nt: TGTGCCAGCAGCACCGGGACAGGGAGCTATGGCTACACCTTC; cdr3_aa: CASSTGTGSYGYTF; d_call: TRBD1; j_call: TRBJ1-2; v_call: TRBV9; clone_size: .
cdr3_nt: TGTGCCAGCAGCGTAGGGGTTCCAGGGACTACCGAGCAGTACTTC; cdr3_aa: CASSVGVPGTTEQYF; d_call: TRBD2; j_call: TRBJ2-7; v_call: TRBV13; clone_size: .
cdr3_nt: TGCAGCGTCGGACAGGGTGACTATGGCTACACCTTC; cdr3_aa: CSVGQGDYGYTF; d_call: TRBD1; j_call: TRBJ1-2; v_call: TRBV29-1; clone_size: .
cdr3_nt: TGTGCCAGCAGTTTAGGAGGGTCGGGATCCAGCGGCAGCACAGATACGCAGTATTTT; cdr3_aa: CASSLGGSGSSGSTDTQYF; d_call: .; j_call: TRBJ2-3; v_call: TRBV28; clone_size: .
cdr3_nt: TGTGCCAGCAGCCCAAGCGACAATGAGCAGTTCTTC; cdr3_aa: CASSPSDNEQFF; d_call: .; j_call: TRBJ2-1; v_call: TRBV7-9; clone_size: .
cdr3_nt: TGTGCCAGCAGCTTAGATGGGACAGGGGAGGAGCAGTACTTC; cdr3_aa: CASSLDGTGEEQYF; d_call: TRBD1; j_call: TRBJ2-7; v_call: TRBV11-2; clone_size: .
cdr3_nt: TGTGCCAGCAGTTCGGGGCCGCTAGCGGGAGGGGGGACCGGGGAGCTGTTTTTT; cdr3_aa: CASSSGPLAGGGTGELFF; d_call: TRBD2; j_call: TRBJ2-2; v_call: TRBV28; clone_size: .
cdr3_nt: TGTGCCAGCAGCTTATCAGGGGATGGCAATCAGCCCCAGCATTTT; cdr3_aa: CASSLSGDGNQPQHF; d_call: .; j_call: TRBJ1-5; v_call: TRBV7-9; clone_size: .
cdr3_nt: TGTGCCAGCAGTCTCGGCCGGGGAGGAGCTGGCTACACCTTC; cdr3_aa: CASSLGRGGAGYTF; d_call: .; j_call: TRBJ1-2; v_call: TRBV27; clone_size: once
cdr3_nt: TGCAGCGTTGAAATGGGGGGAGATACGCAGTATTTT; cdr3_aa: CSVEMGGDTQYF; d_call: .; j_call: TRBJ2-3; v_call: TRBV29-1; clone_size: .
cdr3_nt: TGTGCCAGCAACCCTAGCGGCTACAATGAGCAGTTCTTC; cdr3_aa: CASNPSGYNEQFF; d_call: TRBD2; j_call: TRBJ2-1; v_call: TRBV11-2; clone_size: .
cdr3_nt: TGTGCCAGCAGCCCGAGCGGAGGATCCCTTAATCAGCCCCAGCATTTT; cdr3_aa: CASSPSGGSLNQPQHF; d_call: .; j_call: TRBJ1-5; v_call: TRBV9; clone_size: .
cdr3_nt: TGTGCCAGCTCACCACCGAGCTCTAGCGGCGGGGAGCTGTTTTTT; cdr3_aa: CASSPPSSSGGELFF; d_call: TRBD2; j_call: TRBJ2-2; v_call: TRBV18; clone_size: .
cdr3_nt: TGTGCCATCAGTGAGTCGATCGTTGGAAATGAGCAGTTCTTC; cdr3_aa: CAISESIVGNEQFF; d_call: .; j_call: TRBJ2-1; v_call: TRBV10-3; clone_size: .
cdr3_nt: TGTGCCAGCAGTTACGGGGGGGCTGGGGAGACCCAGTACTTC; cdr3_aa: CASSYGGAGETQYF; d_call: .; j_call: TRBJ2-5; v_call: TRBV6-5; clone_size: .
cdr3_nt: TGTGCCAGCAGTAAGGGGGTGCCCGAGCAGTTCTTC; cdr3_aa: CASSKGVPEQFF; d_call: .; j_call: TRBJ2-1; v_call: TRBV2; clone_size: .
cdr3_nt: TGTGCCAGCAGCAGCCCGGGACGGGATGTGGAAAAACTGTTTTTT; cdr3_aa: CASSSPGRDVEKLFF; d_call: .; j_call: TRBJ1-4; v_call: TRBV9; clone_size: .
cdr3_nt: TGTGCCAGCAGTGAAAGGAGGACTAGCGGGGTGGGCGCAGATACGCAGTATTTT; cdr3_aa: CASSERRTSGVGADTQYF; d_call: TRBD2; j_call: TRBJ2-3; v_call: TRBV6-1; clone_size: .
cdr3_nt: TGTGCCAGCAGCTTAAGGCTAGTATTTTCAGATACGCAGTATTTT; cdr3_aa: CASSLRLVFSDTQYF; d_call: .; j_call: TRBJ2-3; v_call: TRBV7-8; clone_size: .
cdr3_nt: TGTGCCAGCAGGTCGGGAGGGAGCACAGATACGCAGTATTTT; cdr3_aa: CASRSGGSTDTQYF; d_call: TRBD2; j_call: TRBJ2-3; v_call: TRBV7-9; clone_size: few
cdr3_nt: TGCGCCAGCAGCCAAGACGCAGGTCGCTCCCCCTACGAGCAGTACTTC; cdr3_aa: CASSQDAGRSPYEQYF; d_call: .; j_call: TRBJ2-7; v_call: TRBV4-1; clone_size: .
cdr3_nt: TGTGCCAGCAGCGGGTCGGACAGGGGGCTAACTTTT; cdr3_aa: CASSGSDRGLTF; d_call: TRBD1; j_call: TRBJ1-4; v_call: TRBV2; clone_size: .
cdr3_nt: TGTGCCAGCAGTGGAGCAAGCGGACGCACAGATACGCAGTATTTT; cdr3_aa: CASSGASGRTDTQYF; d_call: .; j_call: TRBJ2-3; v_call: TRBV2; clone_size: .
cdr3_nt: TGTGCCAGCAGTACCTGGACTAGCGGGAGTGCGGTGCAGTACTTC; cdr3_aa: CASSTWTSGSAVQYF; d_call: TRBD2; j_call: TRBJ2-7; v_call: TRBV27; clone_size: .
cdr3_nt: TGTGCCAGCAGTCCCCGCCGGGGGAATGGTGAAAAACTGTTTTTT; cdr3_aa: CASSPRRGNGEKLFF; d_call: .; j_call: TRBJ1-4; v_call: TRBV2; clone_size: .
cdr3_nt: TGTGCCAGCAGCTTGGCTGGGGCCCCTCTAAACGAGCAGTACTTC; cdr3_aa: CASSLAGAPLNEQYF; d_call: .; j_call: TRBJ2-7; v_call: TRBV5-4; clone_size: .
cdr3_nt: TGTGCCAGCTCACATAAACAGGGGGCTGGGGCCAACGTCCTGACTTTC; cdr3_aa: CASSHKQGAGANVLTF; d_call: TRBD1; j_call: TRBJ2-6; v_call: TRBV18; clone_size: few
cdr3_nt: TGTGCCAGCAGCCAAGTGCAGGGTCTAAATGAAAAACTGTTTTTT; cdr3_aa: CASSQVQGLNEKLFF; d_call: .; j_call: TRBJ1-4; v_call: TRBV14; clone_size: .
cdr3_nt: TGTGCCAGCAGCTCGGGGACTTTTAACAATGAGCAGTTCTTC; cdr3_aa: CASSSGTFNNEQFF; d_call: .; j_call: TRBJ2-1; v_call: TRBV11-3; clone_size: few
cdr3_nt: TGTGCCAGCAGTTTTCGTCTAGCGGGGATCACCGGGGAGCTGTTTTTT; cdr3_aa: CASSFRLAGITGELFF; d_call: TRBD2; j_call: TRBJ2-2; v_call: TRBV28; clone_size: once
cdr3_nt: TGTGCCAGCAGTTTAACGGGTAGGGGGGAAGAGACCCAGTACTTC; cdr3_aa: CASSLTGRGEETQYF; d_call: .; j_call: TRBJ2-5; v_call: TRBV27; clone_size: .